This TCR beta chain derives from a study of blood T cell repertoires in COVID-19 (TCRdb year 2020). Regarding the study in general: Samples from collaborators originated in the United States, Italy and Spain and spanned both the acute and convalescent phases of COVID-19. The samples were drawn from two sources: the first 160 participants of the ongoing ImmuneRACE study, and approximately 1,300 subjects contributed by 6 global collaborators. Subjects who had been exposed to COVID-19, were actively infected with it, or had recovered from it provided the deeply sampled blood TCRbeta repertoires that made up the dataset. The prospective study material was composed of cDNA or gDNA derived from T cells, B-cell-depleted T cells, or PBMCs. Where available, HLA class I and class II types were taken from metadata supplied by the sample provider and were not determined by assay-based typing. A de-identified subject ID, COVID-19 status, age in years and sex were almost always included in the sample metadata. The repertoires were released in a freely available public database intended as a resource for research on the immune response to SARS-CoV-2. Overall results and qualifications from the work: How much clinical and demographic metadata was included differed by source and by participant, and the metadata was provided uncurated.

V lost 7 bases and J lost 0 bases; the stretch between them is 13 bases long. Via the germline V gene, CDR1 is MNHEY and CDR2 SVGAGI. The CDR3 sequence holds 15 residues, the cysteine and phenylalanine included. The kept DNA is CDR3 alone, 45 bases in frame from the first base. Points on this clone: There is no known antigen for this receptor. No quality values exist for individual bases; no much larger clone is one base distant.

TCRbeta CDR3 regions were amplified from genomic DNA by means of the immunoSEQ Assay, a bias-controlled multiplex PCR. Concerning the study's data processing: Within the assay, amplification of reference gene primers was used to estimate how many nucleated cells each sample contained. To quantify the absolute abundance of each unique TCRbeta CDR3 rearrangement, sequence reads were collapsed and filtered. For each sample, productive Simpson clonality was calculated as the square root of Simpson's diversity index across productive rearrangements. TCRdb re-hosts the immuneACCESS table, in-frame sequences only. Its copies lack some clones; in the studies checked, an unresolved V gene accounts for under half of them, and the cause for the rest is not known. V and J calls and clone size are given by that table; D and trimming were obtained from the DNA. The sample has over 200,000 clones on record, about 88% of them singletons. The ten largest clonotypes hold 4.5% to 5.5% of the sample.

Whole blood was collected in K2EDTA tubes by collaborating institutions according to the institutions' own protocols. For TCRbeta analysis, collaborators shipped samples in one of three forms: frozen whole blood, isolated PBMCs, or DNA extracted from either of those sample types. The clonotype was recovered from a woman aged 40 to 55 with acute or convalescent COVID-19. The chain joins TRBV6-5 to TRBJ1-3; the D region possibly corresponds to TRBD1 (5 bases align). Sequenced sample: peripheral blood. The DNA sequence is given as TGTGCCAGCACGATTGACAGAAGCTCTGGAAACACCATATATTTT. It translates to CASTIDRSSGNTIYF.